This T cell receptor beta chain was captured in a study of T cell responses to AZD1222 COVID-19 vaccine. Looking at the study overall: Doses given second, at about 4 or about 12 weeks, were pooled. The study, taken as a whole, reports: Repertoires in all cases were sampled only once the peak T cell response had passed. Donors, mostly white British, included more females; clonal diversity was possibly underestimated. Spike regions recognized by vaccine-associated CD4 TCRs spanned the protein, led by 160-218 and 743-854.

With respect to this clone: Its antigen remains unidentified.

The length of the CDR3 is 17 residues. Using immunoSEQ multiplex PCR, the repertoire was profiled, and TCRdb retains in-frame clones only, with some absent. The table has some 120,000 clones, 93% seen once. This sequence was found in an adult in good health. The chain carries TRBV21-1 and TRBJ2-3; the DNA was not compared with TRBD2, the D call given in the table. TRBV21-1 is reported as a pseudogene. The sequences come from peripheral blood, collected on day 0 of AZD1222 vaccination. The CDR3 loop reads CASSKVGTSGFRDTQYF. CDR3 DNA: TGTGCCAGCAGCAAAGTCGGCACTAGCGGATTTCGGGATACGCAGTATTTT.